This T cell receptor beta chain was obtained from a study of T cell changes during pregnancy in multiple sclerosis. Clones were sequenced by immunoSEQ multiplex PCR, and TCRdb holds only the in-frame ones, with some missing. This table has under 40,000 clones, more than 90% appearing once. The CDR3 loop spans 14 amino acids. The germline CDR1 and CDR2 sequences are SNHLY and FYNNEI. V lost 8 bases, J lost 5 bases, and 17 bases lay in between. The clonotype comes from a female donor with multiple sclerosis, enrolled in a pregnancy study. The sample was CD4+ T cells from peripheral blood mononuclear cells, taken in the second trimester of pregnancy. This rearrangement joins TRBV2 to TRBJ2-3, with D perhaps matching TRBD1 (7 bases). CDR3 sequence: CASALGGGRDTQYF. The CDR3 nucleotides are TGTGCCAGCGCCCTTGGAGGGGGCAGAGATACGCAGTATTTT.